A selection of T cell receptor beta chains follows, all from one sample in a study of OX40 agonist ivuxolimab in advanced cancers. Sequencing was performed with immunoSEQ multiplex PCR; in TCRdb, only in-frame clones are kept and a portion is missing. The table lists about 70,000 clones, 85% of them singletons. Material: CD4+ or CD8+ T cells sorted from blood, obtained in a trial of the OX40 agonist ivuxolimab. The receptors here all came from an adult with an advanced solid tumor such as melanoma, head and neck, liver or kidney cancer. Both conserved end residues are part of each CDR3. D genes are given only for firm matches. The size field is filled for only some rows; it gives once, few, many or a size class.

V	D	J	size	CDR3	DNA
TRBV10-3	-	TRBJ2-5	-	CAISGLAETQYF	TGTGCCATTTCGGGACTGGCAGAGACCCAGTACTTC
TRBV28	-	TRBJ1-5	-	CASSFPRDNNQPQHF	TGTGCCAGCAGTTTCCCTCGGGACAATAATCAGCCCCAGCATTTT
TRBV4-2	TRBD1	TRBJ2-7	-	CASSPAGTGVSYEQYF	TGTGCCAGCAGCCCCGCCGGGACAGGGGTTTCCTACGAGCAGTACTTC
TRBV5-1	-	TRBJ1-3	-	CASSDQGPISGNTIYF	TGCGCCAGCAGCGACCAGGGGCCTATCTCTGGAAACACCATATATTTT
TRBV4-1	-	TRBJ2-1	-	CASSQVGRSSYNEQFF	TGCGCCAGCAGCCAAGTGGGACGGAGCTCCTACAATGAGCAGTTCTTC
TRBV18	TRBD1	TRBJ2-5	-	CASTRTGEETQYF	TGTGCCAGCACGCGGACAGGGGAAGAGACCCAGTACTTC
TRBV7-9	-	TRBJ1-2	-	CASSLNNPSTNYGYTF	TGTGCCAGCAGCTTAAATAACCCGAGCACAAACTATGGCTACACCTTC
TRBV30	-	TRBJ1-3	-	CAWSPQAPGNTIYF	TGTGCCTGGAGTCCCCAGGCCCCTGGAAACACCATATATTTT
TRBV11-3	TRBD1	TRBJ1-2	-	CASSPRTGAGYGYTF	TGTGCCAGCAGCCCTCGGACAGGGGCTGGCTATGGCTACACCTTC
TRBV5-8	TRBD2	TRBJ2-3	-	CASTKGVQRETDTQYF	TGTGCCAGCACCAAGGGGGTTCAGCGGGAGACAGATACGCAGTATTTT
TRBV5-1	-	TRBJ1-3	-	CASSFREWSPSSGNTIYF	TGCGCCAGCAGCTTTCGAGAGTGGAGCCCTTCTTCTGGAAACACCATATATTTT
TRBV18	TRBD1	TRBJ2-5	few	CASSRDSQETQYF	TGTGCCAGCTCAAGGGACAGTCAAGAGACCCAGTACTTC
TRBV5-4	-	TRBJ2-7	-	CASSLDPAGVYEQYF	TGTGCCAGCAGCTTAGACCCGGCAGGGGTTTACGAGCAGTACTTC
TRBV4-1	-	TRBJ1-5	-	CASSRGSNQPQHF	TGCGCCAGCAGCCGGGGGAGCAATCAGCCCCAGCATTTT
TRBV30	-	TRBJ1-2	-	CAWMGGLGGNYGYTF	TGTGCCTGGATGGGCGGGCTGGGGGGAAACTATGGCTACACCTTC
TRBV7-9	-	TRBJ1-5	-	CASSLAGAAGNQPQHF	TGTGCCAGCAGCTTGGCAGGAGCGGCGGGGAATCAGCCCCAGCATTTT
TRBV9	-	TRBJ2-7	-	CASSIHGVSDEQYF	TGTGCCAGCAGCATTCACGGGGTTTCGGACGAGCAGTACTTC
TRBV4-1	-	TRBJ2-1	-	CASSPTRAAGASYNEQFF	TGCGCCAGCAGCCCCACTAGGGCCGCGGGGGCGTCCTACAATGAGCAGTTCTTC
TRBV6-1	-	TRBJ1-5	-	CASSSLNSNQPQHF	TGTGCCAGCAGCTCGCTAAATAGCAATCAGCCCCAGCATTTT
TRBV28	TRBD1	TRBJ2-5	-	CASSSPDREETQYF	TGTGCCAGCAGTTCCCCGGACAGGGAGGAGACCCAGTACTTC
TRBV4-1	TRBD2	TRBJ2-1	few	CASSPPPASGNYNEQFF	TGCGCCAGCAGCCCTCCCCCGGCTAGCGGGAACTACAATGAGCAGTTCTTC
TRBV27	-	TRBJ2-7	-	CASSFAGDLYEQYF	TGTGCCAGCAGTTTTGCAGGGGATCTCTACGAGCAGTACTTC
TRBV11-2	-	TRBJ2-7	-	CASSLVTMFAGSPSYEQYF	TGTGCCAGCAGCTTAGTTACCATGTTTGCGGGGAGCCCCTCCTACGAGCAGTACTTC
TRBV19	-	TRBJ2-1	-	CASSIEGSYNEQFF	TGTGCCAGTAGTATTGAGGGCTCCTACAATGAGCAGTTCTTC
TRBV19	-	TRBJ1-6	-	CASSMAGRGRSYNSPLHF	TGTGCCAGTAGTATGGCGGGAAGGGGTCGGTCCTATAATTCACCCCTCCACTTT
TRBV13	-	TRBJ2-3	-	CASSLRVSTDTQYF	TGTGCCAGCAGCTTACGGGTTAGCACAGATACGCAGTATTTT
TRBV30	-	TRBJ2-3	once	CAWSFTTDTQYF	TGTGCCTGGAGTTTCACCACAGATACGCAGTATTTT
TRBV28	TRBD1	TRBJ2-1	-	CASSTTGGAYNEQFF	TGTGCCAGCAGCACCACAGGGGGCGCCTACAATGAGCAGTTCTTC
TRBV28	TRBD1	TRBJ1-6	-	CASSLPGGNSPLHF	TGTGCCAGCAGTTTGCCAGGGGGTAATTCACCCCTCCACTTT
TRBV5-8	-	TRBJ1-5	-	CASSFGDQPQHF	TGTGCCAGCAGCTTCGGGGATCAGCCCCAGCATTTT
TRBV6-6	-	TRBJ2-1	-	CASSYQGGEQFF	TGTGCCAGCAGTTATCAGGGAGGTGAGCAGTTCTTC